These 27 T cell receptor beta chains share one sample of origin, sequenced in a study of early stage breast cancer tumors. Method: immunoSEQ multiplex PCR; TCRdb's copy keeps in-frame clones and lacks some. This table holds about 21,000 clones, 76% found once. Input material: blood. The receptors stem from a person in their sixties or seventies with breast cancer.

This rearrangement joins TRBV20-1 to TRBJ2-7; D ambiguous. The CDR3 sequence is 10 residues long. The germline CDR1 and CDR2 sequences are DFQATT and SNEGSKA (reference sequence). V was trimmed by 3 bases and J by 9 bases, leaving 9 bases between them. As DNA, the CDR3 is TGCAGTGCTAGTGGTATCGGGCAGTACTTC. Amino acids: CSASGIGQYF.

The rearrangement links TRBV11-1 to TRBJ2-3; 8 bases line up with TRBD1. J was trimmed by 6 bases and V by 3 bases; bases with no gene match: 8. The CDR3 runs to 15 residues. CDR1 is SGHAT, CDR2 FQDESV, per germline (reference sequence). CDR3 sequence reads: CASSFTTGEVDTQYF. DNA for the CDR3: TGTGCCAGCAGCTTCACGACAGGGGAAGTTGATACGCAGTATTTT.

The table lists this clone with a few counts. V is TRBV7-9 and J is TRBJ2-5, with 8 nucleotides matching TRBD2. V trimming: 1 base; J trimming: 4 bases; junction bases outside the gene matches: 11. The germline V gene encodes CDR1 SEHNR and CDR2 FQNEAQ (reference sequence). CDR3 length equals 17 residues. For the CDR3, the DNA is TGTGCCAGCAGCTTAGACCCCTTAGCGGGACTGGCAGAGACCCAGTACTTC. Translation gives CASSLDPLAGLAETQYF.

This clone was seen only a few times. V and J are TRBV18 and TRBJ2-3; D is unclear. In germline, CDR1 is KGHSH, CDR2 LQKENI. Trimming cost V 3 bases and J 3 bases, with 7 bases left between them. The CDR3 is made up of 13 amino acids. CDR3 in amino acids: CASSPHATDTQYF. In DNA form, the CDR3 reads TGTGCCAGCTCACCCCACGCTACAGATACGCAGTATTTT.

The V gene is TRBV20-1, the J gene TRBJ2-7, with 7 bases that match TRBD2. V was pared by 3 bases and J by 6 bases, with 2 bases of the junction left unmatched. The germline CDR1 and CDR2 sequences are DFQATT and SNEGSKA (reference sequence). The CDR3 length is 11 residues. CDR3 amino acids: CSARGGIEQYF. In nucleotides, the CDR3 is TGCAGTGCTAGGGGAGGGATCGAGCAGTACTTC.

The CDR3 coding sequence is TGTGCCAGCAGTGAATCCCCAGAAATCTATGGCTACACCTTC. It specifies CASSESPEIYGYTF. This chain joins TRBV25-1 and TRBJ1-2, with unresolved D. Trimming shortened V by 1 base and J by 4 bases, and 10 bases separated the two germline ends. This CDR3 has 14 residues. Per the germline V gene, CDR1 is MGHDK and CDR2 is SYGVNS.

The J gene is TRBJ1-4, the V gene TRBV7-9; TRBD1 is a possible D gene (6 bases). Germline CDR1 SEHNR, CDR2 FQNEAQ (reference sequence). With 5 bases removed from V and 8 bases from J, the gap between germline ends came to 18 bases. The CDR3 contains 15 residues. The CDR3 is CASSTGGQFREKLFF. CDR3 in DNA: TGTGCCAGCAGCACCGGGGGCCAGTTTAGAGAAAAACTGTTTTTT. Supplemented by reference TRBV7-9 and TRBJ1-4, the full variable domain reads DTGVSQNPRHKITKRGQNVTFRCDPISEHNRLYWYRQTLGQGPEFLTYFQNEAQLEKSRLLSDRFSAERPKGSFSTLEIQRTEQGDSAMYLCASSTGGQFREKLFFGSGTQLSVL.

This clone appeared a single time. This CDR3 reads CASSKARAQPQHF. CDR3 DNA sequence: TGTGCCAGTAGTAAAGCCCGGGCTCAGCCCCAGCATTTT. The rearrangement joins TRBV19 to TRBJ1-5; no reliable D call. The V gene's germline CDR1 is LNHDA and CDR2 SQIVND (reference sequence). The CDR3 covers 13 residues. V shed 4 bases and J shed 6 bases, with 10 bases lying between them. Full variable domain (rest looked up from reference TRBV19 and TRBJ1-5): DGGITQSPKYLFRKEGQNVTLSCEQNLNHDAMYWYRQDPGQGLRLIYYSQIVNDFQKGDIAEGYSVSREKKESFPLTVTSAQKNPTAFYLCASSKARAQPQHFGDGTRLSIL.

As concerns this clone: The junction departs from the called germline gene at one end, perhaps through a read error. The CDR3, as DNA: TGTGCCATCAGTGAGTCGCAGGCGGGAGAGACCCAGTACTTC. Translated, it gives CAISESQAGETQYF. The rearrangement joins TRBV6-6 to TRBJ2-5; D is perhaps TRBD2 (5 bases). Germline V gene data show CDR1 as MNHNY and CDR2 as SVGAGI (reference sequence). There are 14 residues in the CDR3.

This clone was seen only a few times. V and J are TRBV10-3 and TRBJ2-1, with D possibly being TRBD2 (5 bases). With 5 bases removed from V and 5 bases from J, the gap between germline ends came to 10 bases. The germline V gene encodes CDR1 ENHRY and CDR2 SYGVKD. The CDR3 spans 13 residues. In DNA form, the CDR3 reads TGTGCCATCAGTCCATCGGGAAACAATGAGCAGTTCTTC. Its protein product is CAISPSGNNEQFF.

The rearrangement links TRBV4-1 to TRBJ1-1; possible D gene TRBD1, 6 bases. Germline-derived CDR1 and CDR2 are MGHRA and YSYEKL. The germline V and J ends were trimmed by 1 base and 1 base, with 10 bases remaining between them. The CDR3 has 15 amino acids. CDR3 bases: TGCGCCAGCAGCCAAGGCGGGGGGGCGAACACTGAAGCTTTCTTT. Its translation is CASSQGGGANTEAFF.

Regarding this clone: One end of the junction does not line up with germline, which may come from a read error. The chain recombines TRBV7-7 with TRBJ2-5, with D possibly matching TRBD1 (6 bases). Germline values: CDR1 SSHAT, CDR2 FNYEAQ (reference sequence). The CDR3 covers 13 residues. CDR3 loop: CASSLVQGETQYF. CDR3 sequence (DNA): TGTGCTAGCAGCTTAGTACAGGGAGAGACCCAGTACTTC.

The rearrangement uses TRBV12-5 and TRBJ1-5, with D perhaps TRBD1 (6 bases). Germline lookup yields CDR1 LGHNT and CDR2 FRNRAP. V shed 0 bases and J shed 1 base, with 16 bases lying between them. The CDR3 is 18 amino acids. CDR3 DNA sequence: TGTGCTAGTGGTTTGGTACTTCAAAGGGGGAGAAGCAATCAGCCCCAGCATTTT. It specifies CASGLVLQRGRSNQPQHF.

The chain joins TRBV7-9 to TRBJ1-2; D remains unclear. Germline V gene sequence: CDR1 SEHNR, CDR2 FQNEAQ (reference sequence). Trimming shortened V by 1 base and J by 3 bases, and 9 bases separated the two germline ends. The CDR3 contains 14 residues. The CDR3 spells CASSLGSEHYGYTF. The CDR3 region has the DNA TGTGCCAGCAGCTTAGGGTCAGAGCACTATGGCTACACCTTC.

CDR3 region: CASSTDGTSGTSGQQYF. The CDR3 nucleotides are TGTGCCAGCAGCACTGACGGTACTAGCGGGACGTCAGGCCAGCAGTACTTC. The chain links TRBV7-2 to TRBJ2-7, with 10 bases fitting TRBD2. Losses at the gene ends were 5 bases for V and 8 bases for J; bases not matched to a gene: 18. CDR1 is SGHTA and CDR2 is FQGNSA in the germline V gene. The CDR3 extends over 17 amino acids.

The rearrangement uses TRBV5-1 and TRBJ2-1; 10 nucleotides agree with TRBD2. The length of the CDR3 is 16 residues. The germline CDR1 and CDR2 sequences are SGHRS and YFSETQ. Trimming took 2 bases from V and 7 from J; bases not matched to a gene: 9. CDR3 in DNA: TGCGCCAGCAGCTTTTTAGCGGGAGGACGAGAGAATGAGCAGTTCTTC. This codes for CASSFLAGGRENEQFF.

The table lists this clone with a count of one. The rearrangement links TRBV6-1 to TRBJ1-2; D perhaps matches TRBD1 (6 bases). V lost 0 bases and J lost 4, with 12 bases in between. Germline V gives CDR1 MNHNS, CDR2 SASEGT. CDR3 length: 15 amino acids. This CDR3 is CASSEAQGTGYGYTF. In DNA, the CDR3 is TGTGCCAGCAGTGAAGCGCAGGGGACGGGCTATGGCTACACCTTC.

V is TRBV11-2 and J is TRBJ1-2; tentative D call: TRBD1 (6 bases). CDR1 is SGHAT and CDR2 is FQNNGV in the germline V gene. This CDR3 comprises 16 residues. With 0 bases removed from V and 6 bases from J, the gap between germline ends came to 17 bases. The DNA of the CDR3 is TGTGCCAGCAGCTTAGAACCGGGCGGGGGCGTGGATGGCTACACCTTC. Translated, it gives CASSLEPGGGVDGYTF.

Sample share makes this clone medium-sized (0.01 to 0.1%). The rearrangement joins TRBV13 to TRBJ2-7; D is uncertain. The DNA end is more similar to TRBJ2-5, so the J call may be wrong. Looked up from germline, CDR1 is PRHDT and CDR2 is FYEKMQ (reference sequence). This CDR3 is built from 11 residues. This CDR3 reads CASSLSGTQYF. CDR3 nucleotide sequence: TGTGCCAGCAGCTTATCGGGGACCCAGTACTTC.

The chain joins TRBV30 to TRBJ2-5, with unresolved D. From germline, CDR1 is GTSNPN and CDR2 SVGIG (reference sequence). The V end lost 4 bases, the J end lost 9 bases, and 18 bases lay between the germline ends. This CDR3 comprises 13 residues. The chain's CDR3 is CAWTPNNLAAQYF. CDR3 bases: TGTGCCTGGACTCCAAATAACCTTGCGGCCCAGTACTTC.

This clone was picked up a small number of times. CDR3 protein: CASSSQTNTGELFF. The DNA for the CDR3 is TGTGCCAGTAGTAGTCAGACGAACACCGGGGAGCTGTTTTTT. The V gene is TRBV19, the J gene TRBJ2-2; D is unclear. This CDR3 is built from 14 residues. V was clipped by 4 bases and J by 0 bases, with 6 bases between them. The germline CDR1 and CDR2 sequences are LNHDA and SQIVND (reference sequence).

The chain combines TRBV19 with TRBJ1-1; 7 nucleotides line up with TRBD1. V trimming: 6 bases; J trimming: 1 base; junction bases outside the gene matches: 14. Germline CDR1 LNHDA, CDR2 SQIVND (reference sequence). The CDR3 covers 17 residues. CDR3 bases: TGTGCCAGTAGGGGAAGGAGGGGGGGGACAGCGAACACTGAAGCTTTCTTT. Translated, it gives CASRGRRGGTANTEAFF. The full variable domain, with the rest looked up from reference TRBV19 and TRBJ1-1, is DGGITQSPKYLFRKEGQNVTLSCEQNLNHDAMYWYRQDPGQGLRLIYYSQIVNDFQKGDIAEGYSVSREKKESFPLTVTSAQKNPTAFYLCASRGRRGGTANTEAFFGQGTRLTVV.

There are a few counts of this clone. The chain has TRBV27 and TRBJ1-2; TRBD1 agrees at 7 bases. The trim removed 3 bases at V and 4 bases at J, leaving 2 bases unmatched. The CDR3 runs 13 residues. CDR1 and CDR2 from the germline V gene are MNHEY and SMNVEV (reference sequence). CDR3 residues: CASSFGTAYGYTF. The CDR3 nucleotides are TGTGCCAGCAGTTTCGGGACAGCCTATGGCTACACCTTC.

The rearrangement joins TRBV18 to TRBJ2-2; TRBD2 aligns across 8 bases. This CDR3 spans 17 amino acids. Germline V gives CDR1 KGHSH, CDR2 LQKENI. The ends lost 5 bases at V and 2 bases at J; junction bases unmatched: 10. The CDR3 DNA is TGTGCCAGCTCATCAGACGGGGGGGCGAGAAACACCGGGGAGCTGTTTTTT. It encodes CASSSDGGARNTGELFF.

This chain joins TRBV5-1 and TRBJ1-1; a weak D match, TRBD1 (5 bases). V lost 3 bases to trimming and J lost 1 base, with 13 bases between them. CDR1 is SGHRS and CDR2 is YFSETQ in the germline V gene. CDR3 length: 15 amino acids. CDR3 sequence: CASSSGGGENTEAFF. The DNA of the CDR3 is TGCGCCAGCAGCTCTGGGGGAGGGGAGAACACTGAAGCTTTCTTT.

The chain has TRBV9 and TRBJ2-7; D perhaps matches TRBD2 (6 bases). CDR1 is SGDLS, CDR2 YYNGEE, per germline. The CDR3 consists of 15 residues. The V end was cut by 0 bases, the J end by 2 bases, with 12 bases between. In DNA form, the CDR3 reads TGTGCCAGCAGCGTAGACGAGACTAGGACCTACGAGCAGTACTTC. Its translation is CASSVDETRTYEQYF.

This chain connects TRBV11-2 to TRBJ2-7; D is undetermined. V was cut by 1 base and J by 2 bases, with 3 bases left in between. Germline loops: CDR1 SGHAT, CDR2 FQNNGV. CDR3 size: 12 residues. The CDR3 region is CASSLGTYEQYF. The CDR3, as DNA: TGTGCCAGCAGCTTAGGCACCTACGAGCAGTACTTC. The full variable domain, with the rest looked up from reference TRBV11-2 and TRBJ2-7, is EAGVAQSPRYKIIEKRQSVAFWCNPISGHATLYWYQQILGQGPKLLIQFQNNGVVDDSQLPKDRFSAERLKGVDSTLKIQPAKLEDSAVYLCASSLGTYEQYFGPGTRLTVT.